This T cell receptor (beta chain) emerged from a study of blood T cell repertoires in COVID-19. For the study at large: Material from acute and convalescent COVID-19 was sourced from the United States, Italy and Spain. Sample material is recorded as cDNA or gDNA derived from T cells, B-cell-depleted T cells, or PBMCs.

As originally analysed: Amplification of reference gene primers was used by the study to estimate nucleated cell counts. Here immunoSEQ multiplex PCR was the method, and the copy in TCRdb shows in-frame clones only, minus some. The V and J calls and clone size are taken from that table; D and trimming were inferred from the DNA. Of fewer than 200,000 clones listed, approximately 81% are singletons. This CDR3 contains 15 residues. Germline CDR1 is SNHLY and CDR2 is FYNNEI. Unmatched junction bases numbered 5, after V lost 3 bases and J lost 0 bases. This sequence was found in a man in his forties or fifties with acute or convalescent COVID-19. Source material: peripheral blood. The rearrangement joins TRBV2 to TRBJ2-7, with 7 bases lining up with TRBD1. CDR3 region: CASSDWDRSSYEQYF. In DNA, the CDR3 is TGTGCCAGCAGTGATTGGGACAGAAGCTCCTACGAGCAGTACTTC.